The source of this TCR beta chain is a study of T cell responses to AZD1222 COVID-19 vaccine. Findings of the study overall: Repertoires were sampled only after the peak T cell response. A mostly white British donor set with more females was recruited, and clonal diversity was possibly underestimated. Recipients of AZD1222 seropositive at baseline numbered only five or six. The CD4 TCRs associated with vaccination extended across spike and predominated at 160-218 and 743-854.

Method: immunoSEQ multiplex PCR; TCRdb's copy keeps in-frame clones and lacks some. The sample includes roughly 100,000 clones, roughly 93% of them seen just once. The CDR3 is 15 amino acids. Trimming took 2 bases from V and 2 from J, leaving 10 bases between them. The germline V gene has CDR1 SNHLY and CDR2 FYNNEI. Notes on this clone: The antigen is undetermined.

This receptor was obtained from an adult in good health. The V and J genes are TRBV2 and TRBJ1-3; D perhaps matches TRBD1 (6 bases). Sequenced here: peripheral blood, sampled on day 0 of AZD1222 vaccination. The chain's CDR3 is CASSELSGAGNTIYF. The CDR3 DNA is TGTGCCAGCAGTGAACTCTCAGGGGCTGGAAACACCATATATTTT.